A selection of T cell receptor beta chains follows, all from one sample in a study of tumor-infiltrating lymphocytes in oesophageal squamous cell carcinoma. TCRdb analysed the PCR reads with MiXCR anew, one entry per CDR3 protein. The sample yields about 12,000 distinct CDR3 sequences, approximately 50% seen once. Input material: normal esophageal tissue next to the tumor. These TCRs come from a male donor with esophageal squamous cell carcinoma. Both conserved end residues are trimmed from each CDR3.

v_call | cdr3_aa
TRBV12-3/TRBV12-4 | ASRDRVPDTQY
TRBV28 | ASIRGGSKVHEQY
TRBV5-6 | ASSYGLAGSNEQY
TRBV6-1 | ASSRTNTEAF
TRBV6-2/TRBV6-3 | ASSERDNQPQH
TRBV7-9 | ASIPSGANVLT
TRBV7-3 | ASSLYGGETYEQY
TRBV7-3 | ASSLQGDETQY
TRBV12-3/TRBV12-4 | ASRATGTGAYNEQY
TRBV7-6 | ASSLAGGGALGNEQF
TRBV12-3/TRBV12-4 | ASTPDRVNTEAF
TRBV7-6 | ASSPTRDRVGEQY
TRBV7-2 | ASSFPT
TRBV7-6 | ASSLGGKGSIQY
TRBV19 | ASRTGTTQY
TRBV7-6 | ASSLAHVTQY
TRBV28 | ASSLQQAPEAF
TRBV5-1 | ASSDGGGGHNEQF
TRBV5-8 | ASSRLGNRDNNEQF
TRBV24-1 | ATSDPRGTETQY
TRBV27 | ASSFQGRYNEQY
TRBV24-1 | ATRKGARDEQF
TRBV13 | ASSLTGTNEQF
TRBV7-2 | ASAGFGTDTQY
TRBV7-3 | ASSLTGGSPSYEQY
TRBV5-4 | ASSEGQLVTEAF
TRBV11-2 | ASSSGWGNEQF
TRBV27 | ASWERGGQHHNEQF
TRBV11-2 | ASSLEAPGNSYNEQF
TRBV28 | ASSLNFGGYGYT
TRBV18 | ASSEIGTEQF
TRBV7-8 | ASSPSGSGANVLT
TRBV7-9 | ASSKDAGYTDTQY
TRBV7-8 | ASSSVGGRETQY
TRBV6-8 | ASGVNTEAF
TRBV20-1 | SAKGGGGEVQF
TRBV12-2 | ASSQDRSITDTQY
TRBV7-2 | ASSLASGSTITDTQY
TRBV7-3 | ASSLLGLTSTDTQY
TRBV6-8 | ASTTPGGRLQETQY
TRBV20-1 | SARPAGGLETQY
TRBV28 | ASSYRGRGGAEAF
TRBV28 | ASSLPAGDYNEQF
TRBV6-1 | ASTGGSLAKNIQY
TRBV6-1 | ASSSIGQLRSSNQPQH
TRBV6-1 | ASSSPSDTQY
TRBV5-1 | ASSLATGQGQETQY
TRBV6-1 | ASSYDRSSGNTIY
TRBV7-6 | ASSLRADRYNEQF
TRBV6-1 | ASSEGAGSTDTQY
TRBV5-3 | ASSLFLGAGIVTQY
TRBV7-9 | ASSLGGGAYNEQF
TRBV7-9 | ASSFSTDTQY
TRBV7-6 | ASKDRGETQY
TRBV6-8 | ASSSTAGLAGVYEQY
TRBV6-6 | ASSRPGAFGDEQY
TRBV12-3/TRBV12-4 | ASSPMTGNQETQY
TRBV6-6 | ASSAAYNEQF
TRBV11-2 | ASSLGGSGRVQETQY
TRBV11-2 | ASSGGGGRYNEQF